These 27 T cell receptor beta chains originate from one sample sequenced in a study of cytomegalovirus exposure and HLA in healthy donors. PCR employed 60 Vbeta and 13 Jbeta primers. Assay used: immunoSEQ multiplex PCR; TCRdb lists only in-frame clones, some missing. The data hold about 150,000 clones, with roughly four fifths observed a single time. The sample taken for sequencing was PBMCs. Receptors originate from a woman aged 40-49 years in good health and CMV-seronegative.

The chain couples TRBV5-1 to TRBJ2-7; D ambiguous. The length of the CDR3 is 13 residues. The germline V and J ends were trimmed by 1 base and 4 bases, with 9 bases remaining between them. The germline V gene has CDR1 SGHRS and CDR2 YFSETQ. The CDR3 DNA follows: TGCGCCAGCAGCTTGAGCCAGGATTACGAGCAGTACTTC. Protein product: CASSLSQDYEQYF.

This clone has just a few counts. The rearrangement joins TRBV10-3 to TRBJ2-1, with 8 bases identical to TRBD2. V dropped 3 bases and J dropped 10; count of bases not matched to a gene: 14. Germline V gene lookup returns CDR1 ENHRY and CDR2 SYGVKD. This CDR3 has 16 residues. In nucleotides, the CDR3 is TGTGCCATCAGTGAACGTGGCGGGGGGCCCGTTGGGGAGCAGTTCTTC. Protein product: CAISERGGGPVGEQFF.

The rearrangement uses TRBV5-1 and TRBJ2-5, with 7 bases aligning to TRBD2. The CDR3 extends over 15 amino acids. The V gene end was trimmed by 2 bases and the J gene end by 0 bases; junction bases not matched to a gene: 4. CDR1 is SGHRS, CDR2 YFSETQ, per germline. This chain's CDR3 is CASSLAGRYQETQYF. The CDR3 nucleotides read TGCGCCAGCAGCTTAGCGGGGCGGTACCAAGAGACCCAGTACTTC.

This chain connects TRBV7-8 to TRBJ1-2; 9 positions match TRBD1. The J segment lost 8 bases and the V segment lost 0 bases, leaving 7 bases of the junction unmatched. CDR1 is SGHVS, CDR2 FQNEAQ, per germline. The CDR3 is made up of 15 amino acids. The CDR3 region is CASSLAGQGSGGYTF. CDR3 DNA: TGTGCCAGCAGCTTAGCAGGACAGGGGTCGGGGGGCTACACCTTC. Full variable domain (outside the CDR3, taken from reference TRBV7-8 and TRBJ1-2): GAGVSQSPRYKVAKRGQDVALRCDPISGHVSLFWYQQALGQGPEFLTYFQNEAQLDKSGLPSDRFFAERPEGSVSTLKIQRTQQEDSAVYLCASSLAGQGSGGYTFGSGTRLTVV.

This chain uses TRBV28 with TRBJ2-1; 8 bases are shared with TRBD1. CDR1 MDHEN and CDR2 SYDVKM come from the germline V gene. J was trimmed by 4 bases and V by 7 bases; bases with no gene match: 6. The CDR3 totals 14 residues. For the CDR3, the DNA is TGTGCCAGCATCGGACAGGGTGTGTACAATGAGCAGTTCTTC. Translated, it gives CASIGQGVYNEQFF.

The chain joins TRBV4-1 to TRBJ2-5, with TRBD2 identical over 7 bases. TRBJ2-7 explains the end of the DNA better; the J call may be wrong. The germline CDR1 and CDR2 sequences are MGHRA and YSYEKL. The CDR3 has 15 residues. CDR3 sequence (DNA): TGCGCCAGCAGCCAAGTCGGGACTAATACCTACGAGCAGTACTTC. Translating it yields CASSQVGTNTYEQYF.

The chain combines TRBV7-8 with TRBJ2-5, with D maybe TRBD2 (9 bases). CDR1 is SGHVS and CDR2 is FQNEAQ in the germline V gene. CDR3 size: 21 residues. The V end lost 5 bases, the J end lost 6 bases, and 37 bases lay between the germline ends. The CDR3, as DNA: TGTGCCAGCAGCCCGCGACAGGGGATGAGTAGCGGGGGCCACAAAAAAAAGACCCAGTACTTC. Protein: CASSPRQGMSSGGHKKKTQYF.

The chain combines TRBV27 with TRBJ2-1; the match to TRBD2 covers 9 bases. With 6 bases clipped from V and 6 bases from J, the junction kept 9 bases outside the gene matches. This CDR3 has 15 amino acids. Germline V lookup: CDR1 MNHEY, CDR2 SMNVEV (reference sequence). The CDR3 coding sequence is TGTGCCAGCAGACCTGCTAGCGGGGTGGTCAATGAGCAGTTCTTC. Its protein product is CASRPASGVVNEQFF.

This clone was observed a single time. Other nucleotide sequences from this sample produce the same CDR3. The V call is TRBV4-2, the J call TRBJ2-5, with D possibly matching TRBD1 (5 bases). The V end lost 3 bases, the J end lost 3 bases, and 11 bases lay between the germline ends. Per germline, CDR1 LGHNA and CDR2 YNFKEQ. This CDR3 has 14 amino acids. The CDR3 loop reads CASSQRQGKETQYF. Written as DNA, the CDR3 is TGTGCCAGCAGCCAGCGGCAGGGTAAAGAGACCCAGTACTTC.

This sequence joins TRBV29-1 and TRBJ2-1; D is unresolved. Between the trimmed V and J ends, which lost 7 bases and 4 bases, there was a span of 8 bases. Germline V gives CDR1 SQVTM, CDR2 ANQGSEA. CDR3 size: 11 residues. CDR3 bases: TGCAGCGCTGAGACTTACAATGAGCAGTTCTTC. It codes for CSAETYNEQFF.

The chain is built from TRBV7-9 and TRBJ2-3; 9 bases line up with TRBD2. J was trimmed by 0 bases and V by 6 bases; bases with no gene match: 4. Germline V CDR1 and CDR2: SEHNR, FQNEAQ (reference sequence). This CDR3 contains 15 residues. CDR3 region: CASSTLAGSTDTQYF. The CDR3 DNA reads TGTGCCAGCAGTACACTAGCGGGCAGCACAGATACGCAGTATTTT. Complete variable domain (other parts from reference TRBV7-9 and TRBJ2-3): DTGVSQNPRHKITKRGQNVTFRCDPISEHNRLYWYRQTLGQGPEFLTYFQNEAQLEKSRLLSDRFSAERPKGSFSTLEIQRTEQGDSAMYLCASSTLAGSTDTQYFGPGTRLTVL.

This chain connects TRBV6-1 to TRBJ1-6, with D maybe TRBD1 (5 bases). V shed 7 bases and J shed 0 bases, with 7 bases lying between them. This CDR3 comprises 14 residues. CDR1 and CDR2 (germline): MNHNS, SASEGT. In DNA, the CDR3 is TGTGCCAGCACTACAGGCTCCTATAATTCACCCCTCCACTTT. Translated: CASTTGSYNSPLHF.

The chain is built from TRBV28 and TRBJ2-3; weak D call: TRBD2 (6 bases). Germline CDR1 and CDR2: MDHEN and SYDVKM. Between the trimmed V and J ends, which lost 3 bases and 2 bases, there was a span of 9 bases. This CDR3 has 14 residues. CDR3 protein: CASSLTGDTDTQYF. DNA for the CDR3: TGTGCCAGCAGTTTGACGGGAGACACAGATACGCAGTATTTT.

This rearrangement joins TRBV19 to TRBJ2-2, with D perhaps TRBD1 (6 bases). With 2 bases removed from V and 1 base from J, the gap between germline ends came to 8 bases. The CDR3 is 15 residues long. Germline V gene data show CDR1 as LNHDA and CDR2 as SQIVND (reference sequence). CDR3 in amino acids: CASSIWDKNTGELFF. The CDR3 region has the DNA TGTGCCAGTAGTATATGGGACAAGAACACCGGGGAGCTGTTTTTT. The full variable domain, completed using reference TRBV19 and TRBJ2-2, is DGGITQSPKYLFRKEGQNVTLSCEQNLNHDAMYWYRQDPGQGLRLIYYSQIVNDFQKGDIAEGYSVSREKKESFPLTVTSAQKNPTAFYLCASSIWDKNTGELFFGEGSRLTVL.

V usage is TRBV7-8 and J usage is TRBJ1-4, with 8 bases matching TRBD1. CDR3 size: 16 residues. J gave up 5 bases and V 6 bases, and 11 bases lay outside the gene matches. Germline loops: CDR1 SGHVS, CDR2 FQNEAQ. The CDR3 reads CASSQLGQGANEKLFF. The CDR3 coding sequence is TGTGCCAGCAGTCAACTTGGACAGGGAGCAAATGAAAAACTGTTTTTT.

V gene TRBV5-4 combines with J gene TRBJ2-3; the match to TRBD2 covers 14 bases. The CDR3 spans 15 residues. Germline CDR1 and CDR2: SGHNT and YYREEE (reference sequence). V shed 4 bases and J 5 bases; nucleotides not matched to a gene: 3. As DNA, the CDR3 is TGTGCCAGCAGCAGGGGGACTAGCGGGGGAGATACGCAGTATTTT. Translating it yields CASSRGTSGGDTQYF.

V and J are TRBV10-3 and TRBJ2-7; D is ambiguous. V lost 8 bases and J 4 bases, leaving 9 bases between the germline ends. CDR1 and CDR2 from the germline V gene are ENHRY and SYGVKD. The CDR3 sequence is 11 residues long. The DNA of the CDR3 is TGTGCCATCGCGGATCAGTACGAGCAGTACTTC. Protein product: CAIADQYEQYF.

V is TRBV6-1 and J is TRBJ1-2; D ambiguous. Trimming shortened V by 6 bases and J by 0 bases, and 11 bases separated the two germline ends. There are 14 residues in the CDR3. Germline CDR1 is MNHNS and CDR2 is SASEGT. This chain's CDR3 is CASSPTTANYGYTF. In nucleotides, the CDR3 is TGTGCCAGCAGCCCAACGACTGCTAACTATGGCTACACCTTC.

The chain uses TRBV5-6 and TRBJ2-1, with 8 bases fitting TRBD1. Germline V CDR1 and CDR2: SGHDT, YYEEEE. With 2 bases clipped from V and 8 bases from J, the junction kept 9 bases outside the gene matches. This CDR3 contains 15 residues. In DNA form, the CDR3 reads TGTGCCAGCAGCTTACCCAGGACAGGGTCCGATGAGCAGTTCTTC. It is translated as CASSLPRTGSDEQFF.

The chain is built from TRBV5-8 and TRBJ1-6, with 8 bases that match TRBD1. The CDR3 extends over 15 amino acids. Germline V gene lookup returns CDR1 SGHTS and CDR2 YDEGEE. The V segment lost 6 bases and the J segment 9 bases; nucleotides outside the gene matches: 11. The CDR3: CASIPRTGKGSPLHF. The CDR3 nucleotides read TGTGCCAGCATTCCCCGGACAGGGAAGGGTTCACCCCTCCACTTT.

The genes are TRBV4-1 and TRBJ1-2, with 7 bases identical to TRBD1. This CDR3 is 18 amino acids long. Per the germline V gene, CDR1 is MGHRA and CDR2 is YSYEKL. The trim removed 1 base at V and 0 bases at J, leaving 11 bases unmatched. The CDR3 coding sequence is TGCGCCAGCAGCCAAGTTTGGAGGGGGCGAGGTGCTAACTATGGCTACACCTTC. Translated, it gives CASSQVWRGRGANYGYTF.

The chain recombines TRBV7-9 with TRBJ1-2; D is undetermined. The germline V and J ends were trimmed by 3 bases and 2 bases, with 7 bases remaining between them. CDR3 length: 13 residues. CDR1 and CDR2 from the germline V gene are SEHNR and FQNEAQ (reference sequence). Here the CDR3 DNA reads TGTGCCAGCAGCTTTAGCAGCAACTATGGCTACACCTTC. Its protein is CASSFSSNYGYTF.

The V and J genes are TRBV5-4 and TRBJ2-5; D not resolved. The J call may be faulty, since TRBJ2-7 better matches the DNA end. In germline, CDR1 is SGHNT, CDR2 YYREEE (reference sequence). There are 12 residues in the CDR3. CDR3 sequence: CASSLNSYEQYF. Here the CDR3 DNA reads TGTGCCAGCAGCTTGAACTCCTACGAGCAGTACTTC.

This chain joins TRBV27 and TRBJ1-1; 7 bases are shared with TRBD1. The CDR3 covers 17 residues. With 7 bases clipped from V and 5 bases from J, the junction kept 19 bases outside the gene matches. Germline V gene lookup returns CDR1 MNHEY and CDR2 SMNVEV (reference sequence). In DNA form, the CDR3 reads TGTGCCAGCAAAACTTTCCCGGGACAGAGTTTTTTGACTGAAGCTTTCTTT. It translates to CASKTFPGQSFLTEAFF.

The chain joins TRBV5-6 to TRBJ1-4; D not resolved. V lost 1 base, J lost 6 bases, and 16 bases lay in between. Germline loops: CDR1 SGHDT, CDR2 YYEEEE. The CDR3 runs to 16 residues. CDR3 protein: CASSLFGGIGDEKLFF. The DNA of the CDR3 is TGTGCCAGCAGCTTGTTTGGAGGTATCGGCGATGAAAAACTGTTTTTT.

This chain connects TRBV2 to TRBJ1-3, with 7 nucleotides matching TRBD1. CDR3 length: 15 residues. CDR1 is SNHLY, CDR2 FYNNEI, per germline. V trimming: 5 bases; J trimming: 4 bases; junction bases outside the gene matches: 8. CDR3 sequence reads: CASSRTETGGNTIYF. The CDR3 DNA is TGTGCCAGCAGTCGGACCGAGACAGGGGGAAACACCATATATTTT.

V usage is TRBV28 and J usage is TRBJ1-2; 7 positions agree with TRBD1. Germline V gives CDR1 MDHEN, CDR2 SYDVKM. This CDR3 is 15 amino acids long. After removal of 6 bases from V and 0 bases from J, the junction contained 7 bases not matched to a gene. The CDR3 bases are TGTGCCAGCAGGCATAGGGGGCAAGCTAACTATGGCTACACCTTC. Translated, it gives CASRHRGQANYGYTF.